Presented here are 11 T cell receptor beta chains from one specimen sequenced in a study of blood T cells in healthy people across ages. A second about 7 to 11 cycle PCR used barcoded and J-beta primers. MiXCR, applied by TCRdb to the 5' RACE reads, yields one record per CDR3 protein. This sample has around 900,000 distinct CDR3 sequences, with roughly 51% found just once. The source material was blood. The receptors come from a woman aged 60-75 years in good health.

The J gene is TRBJ1-1, the V gene TRBV13; a weak D match, TRBD1 (5 bases). CDR3 length: 13 residues. Germline V gene lookup returns CDR1 PRHDT and CDR2 FYEKMQ (reference sequence). Trimming shortened V by 4 bases and J by 11 bases, and 17 bases separated the two germline ends. The CDR3 coding sequence is TGTGCCAGCAGCTCGACCCCAGAGGGACTGGCTTTCTTT. This sequence encodes CASSSTPEGLAFF. Together with reference TRBV13 and TRBJ1-1, the CDR3 gives the full variable domain: AAGVIQSPRHLIKEKRETATLKCYPIPRHDTVYWYQQGPGQDPQFLISFYEKMQSDKGSIPDRFSAQQFSDYHSELNMSSLELGDSALYFCASSSTPEGLAFFGQGTRLTVV.

The chain couples TRBV7-2 to TRBJ2-7; D unresolved. V was trimmed by 5 bases and J by 3 bases, leaving 17 bases between them. Germline V gives CDR1 SGHTA, CDR2 FQGNSA. The CDR3 runs 15 residues. The CDR3 region has the DNA TGTGCCAGCAGCCCCGAATACTCTCGACACTACGAGCAGTACTTC. Protein product: CASSPEYSRHYEQYF.

CDR3 nucleotide sequence: TGTGCCATCAGTGAGCCCGGGAGGGCCAAAGATACGCAGTATTTT. Amino acids: CAISEPGRAKDTQYF. This sequence joins TRBV10-3 and TRBJ2-3, with 8 bases lining up with TRBD2. This CDR3 region has 15 residues. Germline assignment: CDR1 ENHRY and CDR2 SYGVKD. The V and J ends lost 2 bases and 5 bases, in that order; junction bases with no gene match: 6.

The chain has TRBV6-2 or TRBV6-3 and TRBJ2-7, with TRBD2 matching over 9 bases. The CDR3 length is 14 residues. V lost 6 bases and J lost 6; bases outside the gene matches: 9. Germline-derived CDR1 and CDR2 are MNHEY and SVGEGT. In DNA, the CDR3 is TGTGCCAGCAGGATAGCGGGAGCGGCAAGCGAGCAGTACTTC. As protein: CASRIAGAASEQYF.

A word on this clonotype: At one end the junction does not follow the germline gene, possibly because of a read error. This sequence joins TRBV7-9 and TRBJ2-7; TRBD2 agrees at 8 bases. The germline gives CDR1 SEHNR, CDR2 FQNEAQ (reference sequence). This CDR3 spans 13 amino acids. Written as DNA, the CDR3 is TGTGCCAGCCGGGGGGGCAGAACTTACGTGCAGTACTTC. This gives the protein CASRGGRTYVQYF.

The chain combines TRBV20-1 with TRBJ2-5; tentatively, D is TRBD1 (6 bases). This CDR3 region has 14 residues. With 1 base removed from V and 4 bases from J, the gap between germline ends came to 13 bases. CDR1 is DFQATT and CDR2 is SNEGSKA in the germline V gene (reference sequence). CDR3 DNA: TGCAGTGCTAGAGTGGGCAGGGGTACAGAGACCCAGTACTTC. It yields the protein CSARVGRGTETQYF.

The chain carries TRBV28 and TRBJ2-3, with a weak D call TRBD1 (6 bases). The length of the CDR3 is 15 residues. Trimming removed 4 bases at V and 5 bases at J, with 16 bases between. Per germline, CDR1 MDHEN and CDR2 SYDVKM. As DNA, the CDR3 is TGTGCCAGCAGTTCCGGGACACATACGCGAGATACGCAGTATTTT. It translates to CASSSGTHTRDTQYF. The full variable domain, with the rest looked up from reference TRBV28 and TRBJ2-3, is DVKVTQSSRYLVKRTGEKVFLECVQDMDHENMFWYRQDPGLGLRLIYFSYDVKMKEKGDIPEGYSVSREKKERFSLILESASTNQTSMYLCASSSGTHTRDTQYFGPGTRLTVL.

The CDR3 protein is CSAGGTEAFF. CDR3 nucleotide sequence: TGCAGCGCCGGGGGTACTGAAGCTTTCTTT. The chain uses TRBV29-1 and TRBJ1-1, with D perhaps TRBD1 (5 bases). In germline, CDR1 is SQVTM, CDR2 ANQGSEA. The CDR3 sequence is 10 residues long. Trimming left V 7 bases short and J 5 bases short, with 8 bases between.

This clonotype came up a few times. The chain combines TRBV30 with TRBJ2-4; possibly TRBD1 or TRBD2 for D (6 bases each). Germline-derived CDR1 and CDR2 are GTSNPN and SVGIG (reference sequence). The CDR3 covers 20 residues. Trimming shortened V by 3 bases and J by 0 bases, and 27 bases separated the two germline ends. The CDR3 loop reads CAWSPRGLDTLALAKNIQYF. CDR3 nucleotide sequence: TGTGCCTGGAGCCCCCGGGGGCTGGACACACTCGCTCTAGCCAAAAACATTCAGTACTTC.

The rearrangement links TRBV6-6 to TRBJ1-5; 7 positions agree with TRBD1. Trimming removed 2 bases from V and 6 bases from J; junction bases left unmatched: 7. The CDR3 is 15 residues long. Germline values: CDR1 MNHNY, CDR2 SVGAGI (reference sequence). CDR3 in amino acids: CASSYPGGSSQPQHF. The DNA of the CDR3 is TGTGCCAGCAGTTACCCAGGGGGTTCTAGTCAGCCCCAGCATTTT.

The gene calls are TRBV5-1 and TRBJ2-7; 12 bases fit TRBD2. The CDR3 length is 17 residues. Trimming removed 4 bases from V and 5 bases from J; junction bases left unmatched: 13. Germline values: CDR1 SGHRS, CDR2 YFSETQ. The CDR3 sequence: CASSHSSGRAQRDEQYF. The CDR3 DNA follows: TGCGCCAGCAGCCACTCTAGCGGGAGGGCCCAACGAGACGAGCAGTACTTC.